This TCR beta chain emerged from a study of yellow fever vaccine responses in identical twins. One entry per CDR3 protein results from TCRdb running MiXCR on the RT-PCR reads. The sample lists about 23,000 distinct CDR3 sequences, around 77% seen once, with 4% to 5.5% in the top ten. There are 13 residues in the CDR3. Trimming shortened V by 8 bases and J by 5 bases, and 15 bases separated the two germline ends. The V gene's germline CDR1 is MGHDK and CDR2 SYGVNS. V and J are TRBV25-1 and TRBJ1-1; D perhaps matches TRBD1 (5 bases). Sequencing used T cells from blood (PBMCs), unsorted or a sorted subset (not recorded which), obtained before or after yellow fever vaccination (not recorded which). The sequence was obtained from a woman between 18 and 29 years old who received the yellow fever vaccine. The CDR3 is CASATSGYTEAFF. As DNA, the CDR3 is TGTGCCAGCGCGACTTCAGGGTATACTGAAGCTTTCTTT.